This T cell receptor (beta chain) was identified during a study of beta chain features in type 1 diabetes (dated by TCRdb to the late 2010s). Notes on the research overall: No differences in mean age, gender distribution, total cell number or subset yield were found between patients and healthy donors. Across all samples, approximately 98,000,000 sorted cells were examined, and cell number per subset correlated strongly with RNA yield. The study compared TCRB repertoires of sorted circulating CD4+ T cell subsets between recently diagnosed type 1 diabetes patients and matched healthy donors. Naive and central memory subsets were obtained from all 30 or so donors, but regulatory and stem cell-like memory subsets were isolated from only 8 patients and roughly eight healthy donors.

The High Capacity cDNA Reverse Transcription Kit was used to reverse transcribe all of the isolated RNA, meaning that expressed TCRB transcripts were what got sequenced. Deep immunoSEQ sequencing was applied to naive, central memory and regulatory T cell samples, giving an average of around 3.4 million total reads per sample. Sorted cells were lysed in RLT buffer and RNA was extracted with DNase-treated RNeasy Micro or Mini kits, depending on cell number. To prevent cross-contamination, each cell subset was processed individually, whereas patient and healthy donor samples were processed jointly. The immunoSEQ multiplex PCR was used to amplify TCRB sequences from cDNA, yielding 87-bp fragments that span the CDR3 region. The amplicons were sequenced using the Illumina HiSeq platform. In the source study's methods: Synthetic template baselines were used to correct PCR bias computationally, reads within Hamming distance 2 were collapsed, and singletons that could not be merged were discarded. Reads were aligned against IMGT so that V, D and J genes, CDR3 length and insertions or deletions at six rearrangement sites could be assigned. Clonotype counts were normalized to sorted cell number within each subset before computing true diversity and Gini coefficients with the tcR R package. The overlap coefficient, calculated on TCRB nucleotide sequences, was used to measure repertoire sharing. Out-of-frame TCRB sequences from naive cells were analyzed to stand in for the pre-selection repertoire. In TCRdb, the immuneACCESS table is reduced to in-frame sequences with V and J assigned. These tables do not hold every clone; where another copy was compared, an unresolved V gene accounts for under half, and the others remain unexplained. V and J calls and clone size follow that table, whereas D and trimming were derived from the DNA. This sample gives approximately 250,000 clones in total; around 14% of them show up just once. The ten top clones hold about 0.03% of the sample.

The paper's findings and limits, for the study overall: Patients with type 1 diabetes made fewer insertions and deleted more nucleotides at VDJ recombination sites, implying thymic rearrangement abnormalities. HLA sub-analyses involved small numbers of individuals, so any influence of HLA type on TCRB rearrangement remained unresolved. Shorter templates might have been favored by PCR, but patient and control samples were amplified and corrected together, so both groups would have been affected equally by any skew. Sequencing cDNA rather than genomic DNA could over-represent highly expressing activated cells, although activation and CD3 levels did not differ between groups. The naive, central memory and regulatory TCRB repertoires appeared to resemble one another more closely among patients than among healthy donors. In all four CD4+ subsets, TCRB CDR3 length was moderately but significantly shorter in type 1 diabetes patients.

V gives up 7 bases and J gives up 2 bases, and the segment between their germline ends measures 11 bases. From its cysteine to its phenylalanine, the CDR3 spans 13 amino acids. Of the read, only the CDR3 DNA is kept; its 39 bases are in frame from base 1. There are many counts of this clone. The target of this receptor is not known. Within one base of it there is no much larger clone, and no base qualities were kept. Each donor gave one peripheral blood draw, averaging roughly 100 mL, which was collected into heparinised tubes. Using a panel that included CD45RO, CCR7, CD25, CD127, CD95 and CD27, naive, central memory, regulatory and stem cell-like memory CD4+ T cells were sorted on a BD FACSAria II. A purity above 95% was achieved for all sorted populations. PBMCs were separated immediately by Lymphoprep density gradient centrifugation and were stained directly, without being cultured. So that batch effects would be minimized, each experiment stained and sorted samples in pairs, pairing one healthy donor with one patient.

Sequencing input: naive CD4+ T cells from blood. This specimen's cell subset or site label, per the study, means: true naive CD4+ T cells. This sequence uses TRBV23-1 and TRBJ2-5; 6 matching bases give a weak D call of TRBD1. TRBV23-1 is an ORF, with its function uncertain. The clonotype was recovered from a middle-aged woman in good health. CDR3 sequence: CASTTGKQETQYF. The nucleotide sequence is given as TGCGCCAGCACAACAGGGAAACAAGAGACCCAGTACTTC.